This TCR beta chain was profiled in a study of blood T cell repertoires in COVID-19. How the authors handled the data: Estimation of nucleated cell counts relied on the amplification of reference gene primers. TCRdb's copy holds only in-frame clones and misses some; the assay was immunoSEQ multiplex PCR. V, J and clone size derive from that table, while D and trimming were established from the DNA sequence. The sample lists 90,000 to 130,000 clones, approximately 89% seen once, with 4% to 5% in the top ten. Germline CDR1 SGHKS, CDR2 YYEKEE (reference sequence). The CDR3 is 17 amino acids. Trimming left V 2 bases short and J 0 bases short, with 15 bases between.

The TCR comes from a man between 35 and 55 years old with acute or convalescent COVID-19. The rearrangement joins TRBV5-5 to TRBJ1-3; D is ambiguous. The sample was peripheral blood. CDR3 loop: CASSFFNLGSSGNTIYF. CDR3 coding DNA: TGTGCCAGCAGCTTTTTTAATCTGGGCAGCTCTGGAAACACCATATATTTT.